Listed below are T cell receptor beta chains from one sample, sequenced in a study of fetal regulatory T cell absence and autoimmunity. Assay: immunoSEQ multiplex PCR; the TCRdb copy retains only in-frame clones and omits some. The sample lists about 50,000 clones, roughly 80% occurring once. The material sequenced was cord blood. These receptor sequences come from a newborn boy with IPEX syndrome. CDR3s include the opening cysteine and the closing phenylalanine or tryptophan. Fields, in order: J gene, D gene, V gene, clone size, CDR3 protein, CDR3 DNA. A D gene is named only where the DNA matches it firmly. Clone size appears in some rows only: once, few, many, or a class for an expanded clone.

J: TRBJ2-4; D: -; V: TRBV6-1; size: -; CDR3: CASSRRTGAKNIQYF; DNA: TGTGCCAGCAGCCGAAGGACGGGAGCCAAAAACATTCAGTACTTC
J: TRBJ2-7; D: TRBD2; V: TRBV6-5; size: -; CDR3: CASSLSGRGYEQYF; DNA: TGTGCCAGCAGTCTTAGCGGGAGGGGGTACGAGCAGTACTTC
J: TRBJ2-1; D: TRBD2; V: TRBV4-1; size: -; CDR3: CASSQASGGAESSYNEQFF; DNA: TGCGCCAGCAGCCAAGCCAGCGGGGGGGCCGAGTCTTCCTACAATGAGCAGTTCTTC
J: TRBJ2-7; D: TRBD2; V: TRBV4-1; size: -; CDR3: CASSLRLAGEGEQYF; DNA: TGCGCCAGCAGCCTTAGACTAGCGGGAGAGGGGGAGCAGTACTTC
J: TRBJ1-1; D: -; V: TRBV2; size: -; CDR3: CASKGRAEAFF; DNA: TGTGCCAGCAAAGGGAGGGCTGAAGCTTTCTTT
J: TRBJ1-1; D: TRBD1; V: TRBV7-9; size: -; CDR3: CASSPTGGEEAFF; DNA: TGTGCCAGCAGCCCCACAGGGGGCGAGGAAGCTTTCTTT
J: TRBJ2-1; D: -; V: TRBV7-2; size: -; CDR3: CASSGFAGFSYNEQFF; DNA: TGTGCCAGCAGCGGATTCGCGGGGTTCTCCTACAATGAGCAGTTCTTC
J: TRBJ2-2; D: TRBD2; V: TRBV7-2; size: -; CDR3: CASSPRLAGGTGELFF; DNA: TGTGCCAGCAGCCCGCGGCTAGCGGGGGGTACCGGGGAGCTGTTTTTT
J: TRBJ2-7; D: TRBD2; V: TRBV6-1; size: -; CDR3: CASRVAGGYEQYF; DNA: TGTGCCAGCAGGGTAGCGGGAGGGTACGAGCAGTACTTC
J: TRBJ2-5; D: TRBD2; V: TRBV5-1; size: -; CDR3: CASSFGTSGRAGETQYF; DNA: TGCGCCAGCAGCTTCGGGACTAGCGGGAGGGCCGGCGAGACCCAGTACTTC
J: TRBJ2-7; D: TRBD2; V: TRBV5-1; size: -; CDR3: CASSWTSGTYEQYF; DNA: TGCGCCAGCAGCTGGACTAGCGGGACCTACGAGCAGTACTTC
J: TRBJ1-6; D: TRBD1; V: TRBV19; size: few; CDR3: CASSIGGQANSPLHF; DNA: TGTGCCAGTAGTATAGGGGGACAGGCTAATTCACCCCTCCACTTT
J: TRBJ2-5; D: -; V: TRBV5-6; size: -; CDR3: CASSRAGSSSQETQYF; DNA: TGTGCCAGCAGCAGAGCCGGTTCTAGCTCCCAAGAGACCCAGTACTTC
J: TRBJ2-2; D: -; V: TRBV10-3; size: -; CDR3: CAIRDLTGELFF; DNA: TGTGCCATCAGAGACCTCACCGGGGAGCTGTTTTTT
J: TRBJ1-5; D: -; V: TRBV6-5; size: -; CDR3: CASRPGRRNQPQHF; DNA: TGTGCCAGCAGACCGGGACGAAGAAATCAGCCCCAGCATTTT
J: TRBJ2-7; D: TRBD1; V: TRBV7-2; size: -; CDR3: CASSPQTGGNEQYF; DNA: TGTGCCAGCAGCCCACAGACAGGGGGCAACGAGCAGTACTTC
J: TRBJ1-1; D: TRBD1; V: TRBV2; size: -; CDR3: CASSRQGANTEAFF; DNA: TGTGCCAGCAGTCGACAGGGGGCGAACACTGAAGCTTTCTTT
J: TRBJ2-2; D: -; V: TRBV5-1; size: -; CDR3: CASSLAVEAGELFF; DNA: TGCGCCAGCAGCTTGGCGGTGGAGGCCGGGGAGCTGTTTTTT
J: TRBJ2-5; D: -; V: TRBV7-2; size: few; CDR3: CASRPPGAETQYF; DNA: TGTGCCAGCAGGCCTCCGGGGGCGGAGACCCAGTACTTC
J: TRBJ1-4; D: -; V: TRBV14; size: -; CDR3: CASSQDLASTNEKLFF; DNA: TGTGCCAGCAGCCAAGATCTAGCCTCAACTAATGAAAAACTGTTTTTT
J: TRBJ2-1; D: -; V: TRBV10-3; size: -; CDR3: CAITPGDSYNEQFF; DNA: TGTGCCATCACCCCGGGGGACTCCTACAATGAGCAGTTCTTC
J: TRBJ2-5; D: TRBD1; V: TRBV30; size: -; CDR3: CAWSVTGAKTQYF; DNA: TGTGCCTGGAGTGTTACAGGGGCAAAGACCCAGTACTTC
J: TRBJ1-2; D: -; V: TRBV29-1; size: -; CDR3: CSVDKGRANYGYTF; DNA: TGCAGCGTTGATAAGGGCCGGGCTAACTATGGCTACACCTTC
J: TRBJ2-5; D: -; V: TRBV20-1; size: -; CDR3: CSAVDGETQYF; DNA: TGCAGTGCTGTCGACGGGGAGACCCAGTACTTC
J: TRBJ2-1; D: TRBD2; V: TRBV6-5; size: -; CDR3: CASSYGLAGNEQFF; DNA: TGTGCCAGCAGTTACGGACTAGCAGGCAATGAGCAGTTCTTC
J: TRBJ1-2; D: TRBD1; V: TRBV7-8; size: once; CDR3: CASSLRDRGRVYGYTF; DNA: TGTGCCAGCAGCCTCCGGGACAGGGGGCGAGTCTATGGCTACACCTTC
J: TRBJ2-3; D: -; V: TRBV7-2; size: -; CDR3: CASSSPPGGTVSTDTQYF; DNA: TGTGCCAGCAGCTCCCCTCCAGGCGGGACAGTGTCCACAGATACGCAGTATTTT
J: TRBJ1-1; D: TRBD1; V: TRBV30; size: -; CDR3: CAWRKTGGMNTEAFF; DNA: TGTGCCTGGAGGAAAACAGGGGGTATGAACACTGAAGCTTTCTTT
J: TRBJ2-7; D: TRBD1; V: TRBV29-1; size: -; CDR3: CSVRDRGTYEQYF; DNA: TGCAGCGTCCGGGACAGGGGGACCTACGAGCAGTACTTC
J: TRBJ2-1; D: -; V: TRBV14; size: -; CDR3: CASSRSTGFNEQFF; DNA: TGTGCCAGCAGCCGTTCAACCGGGTTCAATGAGCAGTTCTTC
J: TRBJ2-1; D: TRBD2; V: TRBV5-1; size: -; CDR3: CASSLATSGEQFF; DNA: TGCGCCAGCAGCCTTGCGACTAGCGGTGAGCAGTTCTTC
J: TRBJ1-2; D: -; V: TRBV19; size: few; CDR3: CASRNRDYGYTF; DNA: TGTGCCAGTAGAAACAGGGACTATGGCTACACCTTC